This T cell receptor beta chain was recovered during a study of T-cell reconstitution after alpha-beta-depleted transplantation in children. The TCRbeta library incorporated unique molecular identifiers. MiXCR, run by TCRdb on the PCR reads, gives a single entry per CDR3 protein. This repertoire shows about 610,000 distinct CDR3 sequences, roughly a quarter found once; its top ten account for under 45%. Broader study findings: T-cell counts and diversity at one year post-transplant came mainly from newly produced T cells. The study reportedly traced alpha-beta T cells about two months after transplant to several hundred expanded graft clones.

CDR3 length: 19 amino acids. Between the trimmed V and J ends, which lost 2 bases and 0 bases, there was a span of 19 bases. CDR1 MNHNS and CDR2 SASEGT come from the germline V gene. As for this clonotype: The antigen is undetermined.

This clonotype was obtained from a boy under three years old with Wiskott-Aldrich syndrome, due to receive a stem cell transplant. The sequencing used PBMCs, collected before TCRalphabeta/CD19-depleted stem cell transplant. The V call is TRBV6-1, the J call TRBJ2-2; possibly TRBD2 for D (5 bases). CDR3 sequence: CASSESRLASPSNTGELFF. The CDR3, as DNA: TGTGCCAGCAGTGAATCCCGCCTTGCTAGCCCTTCGAACACCGGGGAGCTGTTTTTT.